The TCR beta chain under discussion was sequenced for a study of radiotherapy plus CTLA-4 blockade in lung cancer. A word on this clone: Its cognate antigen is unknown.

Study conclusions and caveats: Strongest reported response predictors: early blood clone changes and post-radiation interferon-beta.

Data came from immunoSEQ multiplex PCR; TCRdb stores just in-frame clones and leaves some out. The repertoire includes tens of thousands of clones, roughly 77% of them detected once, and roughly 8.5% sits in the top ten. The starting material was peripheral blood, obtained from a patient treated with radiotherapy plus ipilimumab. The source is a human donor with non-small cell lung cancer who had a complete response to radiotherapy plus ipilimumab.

CDR3 DNA sequence: TGTGCCAGTAGACCAGGGCTTGGTCAGCCCCAGCATTTT. Amino acids: CASRPGLGQPQHF. The J gene is TRBJ1-5, the V gene TRBV19; maybe TRBD1 (5 bases). V was shortened by 6 bases and J by 6 bases, with 12 bases between the two germline ends. CDR1 LNHDA and CDR2 SQIVND come from the germline V gene (reference sequence). This CDR3 spans 13 amino acids. The variable domain in full, completed from reference TRBV19 and TRBJ1-5, reads DGGITQSPKYLFRKEGQNVTLSCEQNLNHDAMYWYRQDPGQGLRLIYYSQIVNDFQKGDIAEGYSVSREKKESFPLTVTSAQKNPTAFYLCASRPGLGQPQHFGDGTRLSIL.